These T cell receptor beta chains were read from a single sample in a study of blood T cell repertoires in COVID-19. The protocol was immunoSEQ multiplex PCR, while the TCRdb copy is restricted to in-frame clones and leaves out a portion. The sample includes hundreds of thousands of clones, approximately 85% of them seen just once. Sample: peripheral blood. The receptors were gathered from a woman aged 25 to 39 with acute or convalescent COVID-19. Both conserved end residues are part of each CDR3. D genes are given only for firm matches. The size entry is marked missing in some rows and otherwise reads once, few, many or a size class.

CDR3 protein: CAWGLGQETQYF
CDR3 DNA: TGTGCCTGGGGACTAGGTCAAGAGACCCAGTACTTC
J gene: TRBJ2-5
clone size: -
D gene: TRBD2
V gene: TRBV30

CDR3 protein: CASSVGDSSGNTIYF
CDR3 DNA: TGTGCCAGCAGCGTAGGGGACTCCTCTGGAAACACCATATATTTT
J gene: TRBJ1-3
clone size: -
D gene: -
V gene: TRBV9

CDR3 protein: CASSFGQGAVTNEKLFF
CDR3 DNA: TGCGCCAGCAGCTTTGGACAGGGGGCGGTTACTAATGAAAAACTGTTTTTT
J gene: TRBJ1-4
clone size: -
D gene: TRBD1
V gene: TRBV5-1

CDR3 protein: CASSLEVGPGHGYTF
CDR3 DNA: TGTGCCAGCAGCTTGGAAGTAGGGCCAGGGCATGGCTACACCTTC
J gene: TRBJ1-2
clone size: many
D gene: -
V gene: TRBV5-5

CDR3 protein: CASSAGLVITDTQYF
CDR3 DNA: TGTGCCAGCAGCGCCGGACTAGTCATAACAGATACGCAGTATTTT
J gene: TRBJ2-3
clone size: -
D gene: TRBD2
V gene: TRBV9

CDR3 protein: CSASSLAGGFSSYEQYF
CDR3 DNA: TGCAGTGCTAGTAGCCTAGCGGGAGGGTTTAGCTCCTACGAGCAGTACTTC
J gene: TRBJ2-7
clone size: -
D gene: TRBD2
V gene: TRBV20-1

CDR3 protein: CASSFGSPLAGELFF
CDR3 DNA: TGTGCCAGCAGCTTTGGCTCACCTTTGGCCGGGGAGCTGTTTTTT
J gene: TRBJ2-2
clone size: -
D gene: -
V gene: TRBV5-6

CDR3 protein: CASSKAPRQSGAFF
CDR3 DNA: TGTGCCAGCAGCAAAGCCCCTCGGCAGTCGGGAGCTTTCTTT
J gene: TRBJ1-1
clone size: -
D gene: -
V gene: TRBV21-1

CDR3 protein: CASSQGLAGAADTQYF
CDR3 DNA: TGTGCCAGCAGCCAGGGACTAGCGGGAGCGGCAGATACGCAGTATTTT
J gene: TRBJ2-3
clone size: -
D gene: TRBD2
V gene: TRBV5-6

CDR3 protein: CASSMGQGVKETQYF
CDR3 DNA: TGTGCCAGTAGTATGGGACAGGGAGTCAAGGAGACCCAGTACTTC
J gene: TRBJ2-5
clone size: -
D gene: TRBD1
V gene: TRBV19

CDR3 protein: CASSFSRNTEAFF
CDR3 DNA: TGTGCCAGCAGTTTTTCGAGGAACACTGAAGCTTTCTTT
J gene: TRBJ1-1
clone size: once
D gene: -
V gene: TRBV12-3/TRBV12-4

CDR3 protein: CASSYTGSTKEYF
CDR3 DNA: TGTGCCAGCAGTTACACGGGGTCCACTAAGGAGTACTTC
J gene: TRBJ2-7
clone size: -
D gene: -
V gene: TRBV6-6

CDR3 protein: CASSLDRTGGSVANEKLFF
CDR3 DNA: TGTGCCAGCAGCTTGGACCGGACAGGGGGCTCGGTAGCTAATGAAAAACTGTTTTTT
J gene: TRBJ1-4
clone size: -
D gene: TRBD1
V gene: TRBV5-6

CDR3 protein: CASRTDRNYEQYF
CDR3 DNA: TGCGCCAGCCGAACCGACAGGAACTACGAGCAGTACTTC
J gene: TRBJ2-7
clone size: -
D gene: -
V gene: TRBV5-1

CDR3 protein: CASSLTGQGGTDTQYF
CDR3 DNA: TGTGCCAGCTCACTAACGGGACAGGGAGGAACAGATACGCAGTATTTT
J gene: TRBJ2-3
clone size: -
D gene: TRBD1
V gene: TRBV18

CDR3 protein: CAWRANGGIGYEQYF
CDR3 DNA: TGTGCCTGGAGGGCGAACGGGGGGATAGGGTACGAGCAGTACTTC
J gene: TRBJ2-7
clone size: -
D gene: TRBD2
V gene: TRBV30